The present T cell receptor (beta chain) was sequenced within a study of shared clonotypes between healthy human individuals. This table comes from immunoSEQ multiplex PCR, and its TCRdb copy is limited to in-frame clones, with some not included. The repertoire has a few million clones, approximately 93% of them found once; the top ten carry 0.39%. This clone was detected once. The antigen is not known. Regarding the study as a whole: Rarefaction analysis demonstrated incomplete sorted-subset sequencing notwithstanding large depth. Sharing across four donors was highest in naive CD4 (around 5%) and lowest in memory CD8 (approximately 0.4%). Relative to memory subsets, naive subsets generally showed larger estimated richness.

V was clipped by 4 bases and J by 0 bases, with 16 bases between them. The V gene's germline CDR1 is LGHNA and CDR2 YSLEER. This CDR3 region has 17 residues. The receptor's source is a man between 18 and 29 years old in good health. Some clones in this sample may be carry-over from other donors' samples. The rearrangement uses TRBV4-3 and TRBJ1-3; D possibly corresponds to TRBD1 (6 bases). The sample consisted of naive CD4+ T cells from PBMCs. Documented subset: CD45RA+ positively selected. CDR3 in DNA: TGCGCCAGCAGCCCGGTGAAGGGGGTTAACTCTGGAAACACCATATATTTT. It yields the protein CASSPVKGVNSGNTIYF.